The T cell receptor beta chain under discussion was sequenced for a study of neurological immune-mediated disorders. Study outcomes and limitations: Patients with HTLV-1-associated myelopathy had the highest level of TCR clonal expansion, whereas patients with multiple sclerosis had the lowest level, falling beneath the level found in healthy controls.

This clonotype showed up many times. The antigen is unknown. Germline CDR1 and CDR2: DFQATT and SNEGSKA (reference sequence). This CDR3 has 19 amino acids. V lost 0 bases and J 2 bases, leaving 23 bases between the germline ends. As for the cDNA, it was generated by 5'RACE with 10-nucleotide random UMIs. TCRdb re-analysed the 5' RACE reads in MiXCR, keeping a single row per CDR3 protein. The repertoire consists of 39,000 or so distinct CDR3 sequences, with more than 4.5% occurring once and the leading ten covering roughly 9%. The sample consisted of CD4+ T cells from blood. This receptor was obtained from a young man in good health. The chain has TRBV20-1 and TRBJ1-5; maybe TRBD1 (6 bases). Here the CDR3 DNA reads TGCAGTGCTAGAGATCTTCTCGGGACATTACTAGCGGGCAATCAGCCCCAGCATTTT. It yields the protein CSARDLLGTLLAGNQPQHF.